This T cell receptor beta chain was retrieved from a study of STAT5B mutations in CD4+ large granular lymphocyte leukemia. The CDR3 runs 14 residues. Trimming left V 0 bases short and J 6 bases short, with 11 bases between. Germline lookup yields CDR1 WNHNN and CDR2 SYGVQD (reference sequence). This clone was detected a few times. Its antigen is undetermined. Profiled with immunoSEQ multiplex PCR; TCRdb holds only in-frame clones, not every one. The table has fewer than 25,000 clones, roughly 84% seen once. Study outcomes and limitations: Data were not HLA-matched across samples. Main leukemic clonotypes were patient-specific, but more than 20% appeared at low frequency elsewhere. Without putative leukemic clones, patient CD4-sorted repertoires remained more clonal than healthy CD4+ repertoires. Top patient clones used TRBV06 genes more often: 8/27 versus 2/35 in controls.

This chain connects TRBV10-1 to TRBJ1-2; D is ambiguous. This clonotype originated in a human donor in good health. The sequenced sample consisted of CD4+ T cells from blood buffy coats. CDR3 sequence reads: CASSESRTGNGYTF. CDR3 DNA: TGCGCCAGCAGTGAGTCGAGGACCGGGAATGGCTACACCTTC.